The clone carrying this T cell receptor (beta chain) has only one observation. This specimen belongs to a study of human T cells and chemical hapten exposure. The library gave individual cDNA molecules unique molecular identifiers. TCRdb re-called the reads through MiXCR, storing one row per CDR3 protein. The sample has 500 to 650 distinct CDR3 sequences, around 68% seen once; the top ten hold 5.5% to 8%. Sample treatment: therapeutic diphenylcyclopropenone sensitization with weekly scalp DPC. CDR1 DFQATT and CDR2 SNEGSKA come from the germline V gene (reference sequence). V dropped 7 bases and J dropped 6; count of bases not matched to a gene: 8. This CDR3 is 14 amino acids long.

V usage is TRBV20-1 and J usage is TRBJ2-1; 11 bases fit TRBD1. Sequencing was performed on whole blood, taken before DPC sensitization or 2, 6, or about 24 weeks after (not recorded which). The TCR was taken from an adult with alopecia areata. Some clones in this sample may be carry-over from other donors' samples. This table probably holds off-target reads from a library built for another chain. CDR3: CSGLSGTGGNEQFF. CDR3 DNA: TGCAGTGGCCTTTCCGGGACAGGGGGCAATGAGCAGTTCTTC.